Reported below is one TCR beta chain. In this sample, this clonotype turned up a few times. What antigen it recognizes has not been identified. There are no base qualities to consult, and no much larger clone falls within one base. The 39 donors, aged about 6 to 95 years, were systemically healthy Caucasian individuals from Russia. Each donor gave ten milliliters of peripheral blood, collected into EDTA-treated Vacutainer tubes. Ficoll-Paque density-gradient centrifugation was used to isolate PBMCs, with at least 7 million per sample. Total RNA, at least 5 micrograms per sample, was extracted from PBMCs with Trizol reagent. Naive CD45RAhigh/CD27high T cell percentages were measured by flow cytometry on a PBMC aliquot from every donor. The data belong to a study of blood T cells in healthy people across ages (dated by TCRdb to the mid-2010s). In terms of the full investigation: In model experiments, roughly one uniquely barcoded TCR beta cDNA molecule per two T cells was captured by template switching. To track age-related changes in TCR beta repertoire diversity, the study relied on deep sequencing normalized with unique cDNA molecular identifiers. The donors were split into four age groups: young (average around 15 years), middle-aged (about 40), aged (roughly 65) and long-lived (about 74). To avoid experimental bias, donors of different ages were distributed randomly across sequencing lanes. Two additional independent replicas of 1 million unique cDNA reads from the same blood draw were analyzed for two donors (one aged 18 to 30 and one aged 80 or older). Broader findings and caveats from the paper: Estimates of total diversity from one million sequenced T cells were regarded as lower bounds and underestimates. Compared with the aged group, more naive CD4+ T cells, fewer expanded clones and increased TCR diversity were shown by the long-lived group, suggesting age selection. Because the CMV infection status of the donors was unknown, age-related changes in expanded clonotypes may potentially have been confounded. The percentage of naive T cells measured by flow cytometry correlated strongly with observed TCR beta diversity. As age increased, observed TCR beta diversity per million T cells dropped in a roughly linear way, and a significant reduction was already evident by age around 41. Because profiling used bulk unsorted PBMCs, naive and antigen-experienced compartments could not be compared conclusively.

The receptor library was made with 5' RACE. Data came from an Illumina HiSeq 2500. The second PCR ran for roughly 7 to 12 cycles and used a J-beta primer mix along with a sample-barcoded 5' primer. A template-switch 5' adaptor carrying 12 random nucleotides introduced a unique molecular identifier onto each TCR beta cDNA molecule. Each sample yielded at least 2.5 million CDR3-containing paired-end reads. First-strand cDNA synthesis was performed from all RNA using the Mint cDNA synthesis kit, with priming by a TRBC-specific oligonucleotide. After uracil-DNA glycosylase treatment, a first 18-cycle PCR used universal primers M1SS and BC2_uni_R on all cDNA. The paper's data handling went like this. Normalization of each sample was performed by random selection of 1 million high-quality reads, each carrying a distinct molecular identifier. Instead of being binned into consensus sequences, reads with shared molecular identifiers were discarded. MiTCR, set to a Q25 quality threshold and the strictest error-elimination algorithm, was used for CDR3 identification, clonotype clustering and error correction. A nonparametric unseen species model with Euler transformation was used to estimate lower-bound total TCR beta diversity. The public reads were run again by TCRdb, first through fastp at Q25 and then through MiXCR, and only productive beta chains were kept. Rows merge per CDR3 protein into single entries with the most common DNA and genes. The authors' filters were not applied to this entry. This sample gives approximately 1.5 million distinct CDR3 sequences in total; roughly 43% of them show up just once. The top ten clones comprise about 3.8% of the sample.

CDR1 and CDR2, looked up from the germline V gene, are SGHTS and YDEGEE. From the cysteine through the phenylalanine, the CDR3 covers 16 amino acids. Of the read, only the CDR3 DNA is kept; its 48 bases are in frame from base 1. V lost 1 base and J lost 2 bases; the stretch between them is 14 bases long. The clonotype was recovered from a woman between 18 and 29 years old in good health. The sequenced sample was blood. The chain was built from TRBV5-8 and TRBJ2-3; the D gene lacks a confident call. The DNA sequence follows: TGTGCCAGCAGCTTGCGACTGAGCCACCCCACAGATACGCAGTATTTT. Its protein product is CASSLRLSHPTDTQYF.